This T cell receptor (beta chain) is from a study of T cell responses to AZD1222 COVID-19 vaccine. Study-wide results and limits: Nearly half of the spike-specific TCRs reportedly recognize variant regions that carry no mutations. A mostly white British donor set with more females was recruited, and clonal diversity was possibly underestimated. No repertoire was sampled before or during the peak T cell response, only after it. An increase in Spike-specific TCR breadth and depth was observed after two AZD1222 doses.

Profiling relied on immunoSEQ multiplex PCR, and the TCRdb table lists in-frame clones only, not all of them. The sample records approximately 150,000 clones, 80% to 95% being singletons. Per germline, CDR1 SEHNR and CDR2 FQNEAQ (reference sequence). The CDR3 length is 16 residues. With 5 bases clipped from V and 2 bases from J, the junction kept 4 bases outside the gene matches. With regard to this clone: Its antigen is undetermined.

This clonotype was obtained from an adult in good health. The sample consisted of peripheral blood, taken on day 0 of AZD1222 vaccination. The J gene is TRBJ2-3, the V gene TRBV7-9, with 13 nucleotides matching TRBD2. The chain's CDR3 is CASSPGTSGDTDTQYF. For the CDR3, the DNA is TGTGCCAGCAGCCCGGGGACTAGCGGGGACACAGATACGCAGTATTTT.